The following is a TCR beta chain sequence with its context. This CDR3 is built from 13 residues. V dropped 1 base and J dropped 6 bases, with 12 bases sitting between them. The germline V gene has CDR1 GTSNPN and CDR2 SVGIG (reference sequence). This sample is part of a study of T cell responses to AZD1222 COVID-19 vaccine. Some clones are missing from TCRdb's copy, which holds only in-frame ones; the method was immunoSEQ multiplex PCR. This sample has 80,000 to 100,000 clones; 75% to 90% occur once, and the top ten carry 6.5% to 8%. Source: peripheral blood, taken on day 0 of AZD1222 vaccination. The sequence was obtained from an adult in good health. The genes are TRBV30 and TRBJ1-2; maybe TRBD1 (5 bases). The CDR3 is CAWSAGARDGYTF. CDR3 bases: TGTGCCTGGAGTGCCGGGGCCCGGGATGGCTACACCTTC.